These T cell receptor beta chains were read from a single sample in a study of blood T cell repertoires in COVID-19. Assay: immunoSEQ multiplex PCR; the TCRdb copy retains only in-frame clones and omits some. The sample holds around 260,000 clones; approximately 79% are singletons and the top ten take roughly 4%. Sequenced material: PBMCs or T cells enriched from blood (not recorded which). Receptors originate from a man under 40 with acute COVID-19. The conserved cysteine and the conserved F or W are not part of the CDR3 here.

V gene: TRBV19; CDR3 protein: ASRAIRGLKGVMSEAF
V gene: TRBV11-2; CDR3 protein: ASSSLDSQETQY
V gene: TRBV5-8; CDR3 protein: ASSLGPGQVNNSPLH
V gene: TRBV20-1; CDR3 protein: SAGGQNEQF
V gene: TRBV21-1; CDR3 protein: ASSGFDSFNEKLF
V gene: TRBV3-1/TRBV3-2; CDR3 protein: ASSQGIGGFTNTEAF
V gene: TRBV6-2/TRBV6-3; CDR3 protein: ASSYSGTSQPQH
V gene: TRBV5-3; CDR3 protein: ARSCGDAQGTDEQF
V gene: TRBV5-1; CDR3 protein: ASSLGGYSYNEQF
V gene: TRBV18; CDR3 protein: ASSRVSASPGELF
V gene: TRBV19; CDR3 protein: ASSPGRTGSGTEAF
V gene: TRBV20-1; CDR3 protein: SAISGNTIY
V gene: TRBV4-2; CDR3 protein: ASSQGTSGSNEQF
V gene: TRBV6-2/TRBV6-3; CDR3 protein: ASSFGTGELF
V gene: TRBV20-1; CDR3 protein: SASLLAGGLHNEQF
V gene: TRBV4-1; CDR3 protein: ASSRKIGGSGELF
V gene: TRBV9; CDR3 protein: ASSVDPSSGYYGYT
V gene: TRBV7-6; CDR3 protein: ASSRIMTKGGLNTEAF
V gene: TRBV28; CDR3 protein: ASSPGTGHVRSNEQF
V gene: TRBV4-3; CDR3 protein: ASSLRGGAQPQH
V gene: TRBV2; CDR3 protein: ASSADRQGEQF
V gene: TRBV6-5; CDR3 protein: ASRIRRGDTGELF
V gene: TRBV4-2; CDR3 protein: ASSQGQEKAF
V gene: TRBV6-6; CDR3 protein: ASSYWGVETQY
V gene: TRBV6-5; CDR3 protein: ASRKDGARNEKLF
V gene: TRBV7-3; CDR3 protein: ASSLSPQALNEQF
V gene: TRBV7-2; CDR3 protein: ASSGLASTGELF
V gene: TRBV5-1; CDR3 protein: ASSPMDSLNEKLF
V gene: TRBV29-1; CDR3 protein: SGGGQGSGELF
V gene: TRBV11-3; CDR3 protein: ASSPGQGNTEAF
V gene: TRBV6-5; CDR3 protein: ASSYASGTGELF
V gene: TRBV7-9; CDR3 protein: ASSSSINSHQPQH
V gene: TRBV20-1; CDR3 protein: SASGRSSGYT
V gene: TRBV29-1; CDR3 protein: SALPSTEAF
V gene: TRBV7-9; CDR3 protein: ASVLTSTGGDTQY
V gene: TRBV19; CDR3 protein: ASSVGAGTDTQY
V gene: TRBV9; CDR3 protein: ASSVVWSGYT
V gene: TRBV19; CDR3 protein: ASSRISGHPSGNTIY
V gene: TRBV7-9; CDR3 protein: ASSLTQGNTEAF